These T cell receptor beta chains were read from a single sample in a study of CD8+CD57+ T cells in acquired aplastic anemia. TCRdb reprocessed the reads with MiXCR, giving one entry per CDR3 protein. The sample yields about 220,000 distinct CDR3 sequences, roughly 35% seen once. Input material: sorted CD4+, CD8+, or CD8+CD57+ T cells (not recorded which) from PBMCs. The receptor set was obtained from a human donor in good health, serving as a control. CDR3s include the opening cysteine and the closing phenylalanine or tryptophan. The order of the fields is J gene, clone size, V gene, D gene, CDR3 protein, CDR3 DNA. The D gene is left open where the match is weak. Rows may omit the clone size; those that give it use once, few, many or a size class.

J: TRBJ2-7
size: .
V: TRBV19
D: .
CDR3: CASSPTGTRASYEQYF
DNA: TGTGCCAGTAGTCCAACCGGGACTCGAGCCTCCTACGAGCAGTACTTC

J: TRBJ1-1
size: many
V: TRBV20-1
D: .
CDR3: CSARGTEGAEAFF
DNA: TGCAGTGCTAGGGGGACCGAGGGCGCCGAAGCTTTCTTT

J: TRBJ1-2
size: .
V: TRBV5-1
D: TRBD1
CDR3: CASRRDRLYGYTF
DNA: TGCGCCAGCAGGAGGGACAGGCTATATGGCTACACCTTC

J: TRBJ2-2
size: .
V: TRBV2
D: .
CDR3: CASSGAGAAAGELFF
DNA: TGTGCCAGCAGTGGCGCGGGGGCTGCAGCTGGGGAGCTGTTTTTT

J: TRBJ1-2
size: few
V: TRBV18
D: TRBD1
CDR3: CASSLSTGEANYGYTF
DNA: TGTGCCAGCTCACTATCGACAGGGGAAGCTAACTATGGCTACACCTTC

J: TRBJ1-2
size: .
V: TRBV2
D: TRBD1
CDR3: CASRGDRLGGYTF
DNA: TGTGCCAGCAGAGGGGACAGGCTCGGTGGCTACACCTTC

J: TRBJ1-3
size: many
V: TRBV15
D: TRBD1
CDR3: CATSRTGAGNTIYF
DNA: TGTGCCACCAGCAGAACAGGGGCTGGAAACACCATATATTTT

J: TRBJ2-1
size: .
V: TRBV2
D: TRBD2
CDR3: CASSWTSGTNEQFF
DNA: TGTGCCAGCAGCTGGACTAGCGGGACTAATGAGCAGTTCTTC

J: TRBJ2-7
size: many
V: TRBV9
D: TRBD2
CDR3: CASSVGLAGVEQYF
DNA: TGTGCCAGCAGCGTAGGGCTAGCGGGGGTTGAGCAGTACTTC

J: TRBJ2-3
size: few
V: TRBV11-2
D: TRBD2
CDR3: CASSQTSGASDTQYF
DNA: TGTGCCAGCAGTCAAACTAGCGGGGCATCAGATACGCAGTATTTT

J: TRBJ2-3
size: many
V: TRBV12-3/TRBV12-4
D: .
CDR3: CASSQQGDTQYF
DNA: TGTGCCAGCAGTCAACAGGGAGATACGCAGTATTTT

J: TRBJ1-1
size: .
V: TRBV4-1
D: .
CDR3: CASSQAPPGRGWTEAFF
DNA: TGCGCCAGCAGCCAAGCCCCCCCGGGCAGGGGATGGACTGAAGCTTTCTTT

J: TRBJ1-6
size: .
V: TRBV15
D: TRBD1
CDR3: CATSRPGTGVRSPLHF
DNA: TGTGCCACCAGCCGACCCGGGACAGGGGTTAGGTCACCCCTCCACTTT

J: TRBJ2-7
size: many
V: TRBV29-1
D: TRBD1
CDR3: CSVDFGTGAHEQYF
DNA: TGCAGCGTTGATTTCGGGACAGGGGCCCACGAGCAGTACTTC

J: TRBJ2-5
size: .
V: TRBV5-1
D: TRBD2
CDR3: CASSLLSGTQETQYF
DNA: TGCGCCAGCAGCTTGCTCAGCGGGACCCAAGAGACCCAGTACTTC

J: TRBJ1-1
size: many
V: TRBV29-1
D: .
CDR3: CSVERGKSNTEAFF
DNA: TGCAGCGTTGAGAGGGGGAAGAGTAACACTGAAGCTTTCTTT

J: TRBJ2-3
size: many
V: TRBV29-1
D: TRBD1
CDR3: CSVEGDRGTDTQYF
DNA: TGCAGCGTTGAAGGGGACAGGGGTACAGATACGCAGTATTTT

J: TRBJ2-3
size: many
V: TRBV10-3
D: TRBD2
CDR3: CAIRARGVSTDTQYF
DNA: TGTGCCATCAGGGCGCGGGGGGTTAGCACAGATACGCAGTATTTT

J: TRBJ2-2
size: .
V: TRBV5-1
D: TRBD2
CDR3: CASSLAPLAGGTGELFF
DNA: TGCGCCAGCAGCTTGGCCCCGCTAGCGGGGGGCACCGGGGAGCTGTTTTTT

J: TRBJ1-1
size: few
V: TRBV19
D: .
CDR3: CASSNSLNTEAFF
DNA: TGTGCCAGTAGTAATTCCCTGAACACTGAAGCTTTCTTT

J: TRBJ1-1
size: many
V: TRBV12-3/TRBV12-4
D: .
CDR3: CASSTSDRGTFF
DNA: .

J: TRBJ2-7
size: .
V: TRBV10-3
D: .
CDR3: CAISEGAEGQYF
DNA: TGTGCCATCAGTGAAGGGGCGGAGGGGCAGTACTTC

J: TRBJ2-7
size: many
V: TRBV12-3/TRBV12-4
D: TRBD1
CDR3: CASSPSETGRYEQYF
DNA: TGTGCCAGCAGTCCGTCCGAGACAGGGCGGTACGAGCAGTACTTC

J: TRBJ2-3
size: .
V: TRBV19
D: TRBD1
CDR3: CASSRDRGGTDTRYF
DNA: TGTGCCAGCAGTCGGGACAGGGGTGGCACAGATACGCGGTATTTT

J: TRBJ2-7
size: .
V: TRBV2
D: TRBD1
CDR3: CASSKTGTGGYEQYF
DNA: TGTGCCAGCAGCAAGACCGGGACAGGGGGGTACGAGCAGTACTTC